This TCR beta chain emerged from a study of high-grade serous ovarian cancer treatment subgroups. Study overall: Mean per sample: around 14,000 reads, 6,500 to 9,000 unique TCR beta rearrangements. General study findings and limits: Repertoire similarity ranged roughly 0.11 to 0.85 between tumors of one patient. CDR1 and CDR2 were left unanalyzed; analyses focused on CDR3.

The tumor samples were collected prior to definitive surgery or chemotherapy. Repertoires were generated with immunoSEQ multiplex PCR, while TCRdb's copy carries only in-frame clones and drops some. The data hold under 20,000 clones, with 73% observed a single time. Trimming took 3 bases from V and 4 from J; bases not matched to a gene: 9. This CDR3 has 18 residues. Germline CDR1 reads LGHNA; CDR2 reads YSLEER. To note about this clone: Its specificity is not known.

Input material: tumor tissue. The rearrangement links TRBV4-3 to TRBJ2-1; TRBD2 matches 13 bases. This TCR derives from a human donor with high-grade serous ovarian cancer. CDR3 bases: TGCGCCAGCAGCCACGCTTCCACTAGCGGGGGGGGTTACAATGAGCAGTTCTTC. Amino acids: CASSHASTSGGGYNEQFF.